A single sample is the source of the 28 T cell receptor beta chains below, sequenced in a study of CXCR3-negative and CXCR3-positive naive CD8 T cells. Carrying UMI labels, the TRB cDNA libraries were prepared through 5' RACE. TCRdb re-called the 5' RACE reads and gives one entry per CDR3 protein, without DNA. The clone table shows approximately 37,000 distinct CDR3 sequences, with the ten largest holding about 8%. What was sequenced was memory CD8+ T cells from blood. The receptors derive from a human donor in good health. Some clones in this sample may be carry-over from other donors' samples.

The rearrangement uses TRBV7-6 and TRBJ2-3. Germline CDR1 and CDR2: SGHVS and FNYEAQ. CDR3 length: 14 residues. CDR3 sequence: CASSLESIGDTQYF. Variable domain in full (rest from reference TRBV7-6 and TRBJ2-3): GAGVSQSPRYKVTKRGQDVALRCDPISGHVSLYWYRQALGQGPEFLTYFNYEAQQDKSGLPNDRFSAERPEGSISTLTIQRTEQRDSAMYRCASSLESIGDTQYFGPGTRLTVL.

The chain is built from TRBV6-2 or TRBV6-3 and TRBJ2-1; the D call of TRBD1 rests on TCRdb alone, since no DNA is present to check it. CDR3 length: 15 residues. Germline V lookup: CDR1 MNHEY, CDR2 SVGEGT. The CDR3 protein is CASTTGQGEYNEQFF.

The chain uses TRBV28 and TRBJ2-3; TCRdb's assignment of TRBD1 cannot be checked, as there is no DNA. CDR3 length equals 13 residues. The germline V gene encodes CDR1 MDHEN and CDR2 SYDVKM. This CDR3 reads CASSLVGADTQYF.

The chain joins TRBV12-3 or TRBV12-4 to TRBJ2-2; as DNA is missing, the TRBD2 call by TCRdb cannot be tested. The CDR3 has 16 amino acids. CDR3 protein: CASSFQGERSTGELFF.

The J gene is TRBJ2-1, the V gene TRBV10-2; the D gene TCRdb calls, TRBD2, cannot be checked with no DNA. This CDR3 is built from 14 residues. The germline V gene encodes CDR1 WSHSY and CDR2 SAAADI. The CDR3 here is CASGTSGSYNEQFF.

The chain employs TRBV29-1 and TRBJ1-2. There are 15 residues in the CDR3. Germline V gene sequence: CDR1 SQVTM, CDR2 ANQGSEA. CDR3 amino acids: CSVEEFGATDYGYTF.

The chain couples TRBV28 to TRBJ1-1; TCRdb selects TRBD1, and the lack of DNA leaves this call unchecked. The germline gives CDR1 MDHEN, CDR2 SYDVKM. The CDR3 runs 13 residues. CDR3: CASRQGVDTEAFF.

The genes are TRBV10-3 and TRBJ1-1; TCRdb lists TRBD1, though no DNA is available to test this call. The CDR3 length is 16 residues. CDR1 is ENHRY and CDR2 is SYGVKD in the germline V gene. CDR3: CAISESLGARGTEAFF.

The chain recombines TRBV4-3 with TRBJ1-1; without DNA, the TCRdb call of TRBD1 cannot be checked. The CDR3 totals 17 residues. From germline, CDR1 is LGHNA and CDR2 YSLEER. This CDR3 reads CASSHLHRQGVNTEAFF.

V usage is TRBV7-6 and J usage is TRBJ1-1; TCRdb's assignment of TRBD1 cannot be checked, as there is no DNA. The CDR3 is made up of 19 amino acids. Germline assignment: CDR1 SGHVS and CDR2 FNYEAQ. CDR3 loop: CASSSQTFQQGAMNTEAFF.

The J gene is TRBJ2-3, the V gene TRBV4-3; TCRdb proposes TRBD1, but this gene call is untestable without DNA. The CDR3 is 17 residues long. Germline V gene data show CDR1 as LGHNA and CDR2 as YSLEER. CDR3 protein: CASSQDRSGGDLDTQYF.

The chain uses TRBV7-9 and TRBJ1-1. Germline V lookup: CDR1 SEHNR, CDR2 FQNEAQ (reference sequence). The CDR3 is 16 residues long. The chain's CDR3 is CASSLAAGQKNTEAFF.

The CDR3 is CASSLGGGGTQYF. The chain links TRBV28 to TRBJ2-5; TCRdb selects TRBD1, and the lack of DNA leaves this call unchecked. CDR3 size: 13 residues. The V gene's germline CDR1 is MDHEN and CDR2 SYDVKM.

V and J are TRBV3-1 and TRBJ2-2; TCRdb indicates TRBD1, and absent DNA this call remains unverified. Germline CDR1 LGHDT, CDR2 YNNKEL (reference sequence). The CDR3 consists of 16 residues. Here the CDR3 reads CASSQEDRGWTGELFF.

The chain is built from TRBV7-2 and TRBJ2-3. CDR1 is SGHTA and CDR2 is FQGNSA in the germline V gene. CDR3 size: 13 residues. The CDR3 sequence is CASRPSDADTQYF.

This CDR3 is CASSFPGSETQYF. The V call is TRBV28, the J call TRBJ2-5; the D call of TRBD1 rests on TCRdb alone, since no DNA is present to check it. The CDR3 totals 13 residues. Germline CDR1 reads MDHEN; CDR2 reads SYDVKM.

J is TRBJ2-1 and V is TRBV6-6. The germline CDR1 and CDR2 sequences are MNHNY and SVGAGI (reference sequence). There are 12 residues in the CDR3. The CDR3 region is CASSYGLEEQFF.

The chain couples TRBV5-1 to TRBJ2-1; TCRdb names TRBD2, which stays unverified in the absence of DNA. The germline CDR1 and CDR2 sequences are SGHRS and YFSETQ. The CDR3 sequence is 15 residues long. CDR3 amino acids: CASSITSGRDIEQFF. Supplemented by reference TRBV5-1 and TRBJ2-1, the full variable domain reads KAGVTQTPRYLIKTRGQQVTLSCSPISGHRSVSWYQQTPGQGLQFLFEYFSETQRNKGNFPGRFSGRQFSNSRSEMNVSTLELGDSALYLCASSITSGRDIEQFFGPGTRLTVL.

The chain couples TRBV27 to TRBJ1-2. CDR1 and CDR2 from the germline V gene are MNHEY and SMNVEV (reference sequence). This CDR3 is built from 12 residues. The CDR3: CASSRTGYGYTF.

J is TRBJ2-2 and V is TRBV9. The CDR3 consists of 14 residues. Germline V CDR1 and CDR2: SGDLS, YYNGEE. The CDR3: CASSVSGNTGELFF.

The CDR3 here is CSVEQGSYEQYF. V is TRBV29-1 and J is TRBJ2-7; the TCRdb D gene call, TRBD1, has no DNA to confirm it. CDR1 SQVTM and CDR2 ANQGSEA come from the germline V gene. The CDR3 has 12 amino acids.

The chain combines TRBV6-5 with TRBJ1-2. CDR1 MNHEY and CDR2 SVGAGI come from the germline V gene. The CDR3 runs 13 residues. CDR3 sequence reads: CASGTSGGDGYTF.

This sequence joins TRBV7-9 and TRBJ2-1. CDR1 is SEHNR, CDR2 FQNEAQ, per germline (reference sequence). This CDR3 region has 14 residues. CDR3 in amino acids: CASSLTTAIDEQFF.

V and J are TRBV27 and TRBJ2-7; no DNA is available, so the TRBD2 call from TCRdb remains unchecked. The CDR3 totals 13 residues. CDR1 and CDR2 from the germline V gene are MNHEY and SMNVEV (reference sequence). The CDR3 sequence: CASSFRRAYEQYF.

The CDR3 loop reads CASSLSGRSLTYEQYF. The gene calls are TRBV5-6 and TRBJ2-7; TCRdb selects TRBD1, and the lack of DNA leaves this call unchecked. Per germline, CDR1 SGHDT and CDR2 YYEEEE. The CDR3 contains 16 residues.

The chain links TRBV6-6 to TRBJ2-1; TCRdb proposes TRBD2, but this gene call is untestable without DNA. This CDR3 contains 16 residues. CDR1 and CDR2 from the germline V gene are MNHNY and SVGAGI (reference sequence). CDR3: CASSYTSGGVYNEQFF.

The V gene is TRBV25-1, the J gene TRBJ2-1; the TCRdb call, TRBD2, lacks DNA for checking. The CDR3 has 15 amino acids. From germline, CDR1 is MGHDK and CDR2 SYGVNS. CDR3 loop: CASSGGLAGGNEQFF.

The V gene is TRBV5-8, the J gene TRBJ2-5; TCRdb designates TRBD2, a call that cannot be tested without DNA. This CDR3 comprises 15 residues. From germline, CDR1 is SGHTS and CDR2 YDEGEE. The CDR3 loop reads CASSLVAGDQETQYF.